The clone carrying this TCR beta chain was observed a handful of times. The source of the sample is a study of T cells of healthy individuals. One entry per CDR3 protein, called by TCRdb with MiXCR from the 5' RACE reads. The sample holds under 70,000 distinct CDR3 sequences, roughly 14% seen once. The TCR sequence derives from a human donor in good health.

CDR3 nucleotide sequence: TGTGCCAGCAGTGTAAACTTGGGACAGGAGCAAGAGACCCAGTACTTC. Its translation is CASSVNLGQEQETQYF. This rearrangement joins TRBV6-1 to TRBJ2-5; 8 nucleotides match TRBD1. The J segment lost 2 bases and the V segment lost 4 bases, leaving 9 bases of the junction unmatched. Germline V gene sequence: CDR1 MNHNS, CDR2 SASEGT. The CDR3 sequence is 16 residues long.